Presented here are 20 T cell receptor beta chains from one specimen sequenced in a study of identical twins (dated by TCRdb to the mid-2010s). Library method: 5' RACE. Instrument on record: Illumina HiSeq 2000. The public reads were run again by TCRdb, first through fastp at Q25 and then through MiXCR, and only productive beta chains were kept. Records with the same CDR3 protein are collapsed into one entry carrying the most frequent genes and DNA. A total of about 890,000 distinct CDR3 sequences appear in this sample, 10% to 15% of them only once. Around 1.5% of the sample is held by the ten biggest clonotypes. Separately, the same data were catalogued under a study of yellow fever vaccine responses in identical twins.

The specimen sequenced was PBMCs. All receptors come from a woman between 18 and 29 years old in good health.

The chain recombines TRBV5-1 with TRBJ2-5; tentatively, D is TRBD1 (5 bases). This CDR3 spans 16 amino acids. Deletions cut 0 bases from V and 0 bases from J, with 12 bases between. CDR1 and CDR2 from the germline V gene are SGHRS and YFSETQ. DNA for the CDR3: TGCGCCAGCAGCTTGGGGGGCAGTATGAACCAAGAGACCCAGTACTTC. As protein: CASSLGGSMNQETQYF.

The genes are TRBV5-1 and TRBJ2-3; tentatively, D is TRBD2 (5 bases). Trimming pared 0 bases from V and 6 bases from J, leaving 14 bases between. Germline V CDR1 and CDR2: SGHRS, YFSETQ. The CDR3 covers 15 residues. The CDR3 protein is CASSLAERIGDTQYF. The DNA for the CDR3 is TGCGCCAGCAGCTTGGCCGAGCGGATCGGGGATACGCAGTATTTT.

This clonotype came up a few times. This chain's CDR3 is CASTPLAGGSYNEQFF. CDR3 sequence (DNA): TGTGCCAGCACCCCGCTAGCGGGAGGCTCCTACAATGAGCAGTTCTTC. The chain employs TRBV12-3 or TRBV12-4 and TRBJ2-1; 11 nucleotides agree with TRBD2. The CDR3 length is 16 residues. V lost 7 bases and J lost 0; bases outside the gene matches: 5.

About this clonotype itself: An end of the junction does not agree with germline; a read error may underlie this. V and J are TRBV6-1 and TRBJ2-3; 11 bases map to TRBD2. Germline values: CDR1 MNHNS, CDR2 SASEGT. This CDR3 has 17 amino acids. The DNA of the CDR3 is TGTGCCAGCAGCGAAGAGTGGCTAGCGGGGGGACGCGATACGCAGTATTTT. Translated: CASSEEWLAGGRDTQYF.

This clonotype appeared a few times. The gene calls are TRBV6-5 and TRBJ1-1; TRBD1 is a possible D gene (5 bases). Germline-derived CDR1 and CDR2 are MNHEY and SVGAGI. This CDR3 region has 12 residues. V was cut by 0 bases and J by 11 bases, with 10 bases left in between. The CDR3 sequence is CASSYSRGTAFF. As DNA, the CDR3 is TGTGCCAGCAGTTACTCACGGGGGACGGCTTTCTTT.

The genes are TRBV6-1 and TRBJ2-7; 11 bases fit TRBD2. Germline lookup yields CDR1 MNHNS and CDR2 SASEGT. The CDR3 totals 15 residues. With V trimmed by 8 bases and J by 3 bases, 9 bases remained unmatched. CDR3 nucleotide sequence: TGTGCCAGCCATACTGCGACTAGCGGGGACTACGAGCAGTACTTC. It encodes CASHTATSGDYEQYF.

CDR3 nucleotide sequence: TGTGCCAGCGAGGCGGGGGGGCCCTCAGATACGCAGTATTTT. Encoded protein: CASEAGGPSDTQYF. The rearrangement uses TRBV9 and TRBJ2-3, with TRBD2 matching 9 bases. CDR3 length: 14 amino acids. J was trimmed by 4 bases and V by 7 bases; bases with no gene match: 7. Germline V gene data show CDR1 as SGDLS and CDR2 as YYNGEE.

This clonotype has a handful of counts. V usage is TRBV4-1 and J usage is TRBJ1-5; TRBD1 aligns across 7 bases. CDR1 and CDR2 (germline): MGHRA, YSYEKL. Trimming at V came to 1 base and at J to 4 bases, leaving 7 bases not matched to a gene. The CDR3 has 16 residues. This chain's CDR3 is CASSQAGTVPNQPQHF. As DNA, the CDR3 is TGCGCCAGCAGCCAAGCCGGGACAGTACCAAATCAGCCCCAGCATTTT.

The chain combines TRBV5-6 with TRBJ1-2; the D is unclear. The CDR3 runs to 15 residues. Looked up from germline, CDR1 is SGHDT and CDR2 is YYEEEE. The V and J ends lost 0 bases and 4 bases respectively, with 13 bases between them. This chain's CDR3 is CASSLALEGGYGYTF. The CDR3 bases are TGTGCCAGCAGCTTGGCCTTGGAGGGCGGCTATGGCTACACCTTC.

V gene TRBV7-2 combines with J gene TRBJ2-7; D possibly corresponds to TRBD2 (6 bases). Per the germline V gene, CDR1 is SGHTA and CDR2 is FQGNSA. The CDR3 extends over 14 amino acids. Trimming cost V 2 bases and J 2 bases, with 10 bases left between them. The CDR3, as DNA: TGTGCCAGCAGCTTAAAAGGAGGGACCTACGAGCAGTACTTC. This translates into CASSLKGGTYEQYF.

This clonotype showed up many times. The chain combines TRBV5-6 with TRBJ2-2; D not certain. There are 12 residues in the CDR3. Trimming stripped 5 bases from V and 6 bases from J, with 8 bases between. CDR1 SGHDT and CDR2 YYEEEE come from the germline V gene. CDR3 DNA: TGTGCCAGCAGTGATATGTCCGGGGAGCTGTTTTTT. This gives the protein CASSDMSGELFF.

The J gene is TRBJ2-7, the V gene TRBV27, with 7 nucleotides matching TRBD2. The CDR3 has 15 residues. The V and J ends lost 6 bases and 3 bases, in that order; junction bases with no gene match: 11. Germline CDR1 and CDR2: MNHEY and SMNVEV (reference sequence). The CDR3 DNA follows: TGTGCCAGCAGCCCGCTCGCGGGAGTAGGCTACGAGCAGTACTTC. This codes for CASSPLAGVGYEQYF.

The V gene is TRBV27, the J gene TRBJ1-2; TRBD1 might be the D (5 bases). Trimming cost V 2 bases and J 4 bases, with 14 bases left between them. This CDR3 has 15 amino acids. The germline V gene encodes CDR1 MNHEY and CDR2 SMNVEV (reference sequence). The CDR3 DNA follows: TGTGCCAGCAGTTTAAATAGGGGCTCCCTCTATGGCTACACCTTC. Amino acids: CASSLNRGSLYGYTF.

In this sample, this clonotype turned up many times. V is TRBV29-1 and J is TRBJ1-1; D call uncertain. CDR3 length: 13 residues. V was cut by 4 bases and J by 0 bases, with 9 bases left in between. Germline V lookup: CDR1 SQVTM, CDR2 ANQGSEA. The CDR3 is CSVVGRLNTEAFF. The CDR3 region has the DNA TGCAGCGTTGTTGGCCGGTTGAACACTGAAGCTTTCTTT.

CDR3 sequence reads: CASSLSRVAGVSYF. The CDR3 nucleotides are TGTGCCAGCAGTTTATCGCGGGTAGCGGGAGTATCGTACTTC. The chain combines TRBV27 with TRBJ2-7; 9 nucleotides line up with TRBD2. CDR3 length: 14 residues. Germline V gene sequence: CDR1 MNHEY, CDR2 SMNVEV (reference sequence). Losses at the gene ends were 0 bases for V and 12 bases for J; bases not matched to a gene: 9.

The V gene is TRBV29-1, the J gene TRBJ1-1; a weak D match, TRBD1 (5 bases). This CDR3 has 13 amino acids. Trimming shortened V by 0 bases and J by 6 bases, and 11 bases separated the two germline ends. The germline V gene has CDR1 SQVTM and CDR2 ANQGSEA. This CDR3 is CSVEDREIPEAFF. Written as DNA, the CDR3 is TGCAGCGTTGAAGACAGGGAGATCCCTGAAGCTTTCTTT.

This clonotype was picked up a small number of times. The chain recombines TRBV5-1 with TRBJ2-3; 10 bases line up with TRBD1. Germline V CDR1 and CDR2: SGHRS, YFSETQ. V lost 7 bases, J lost 1 base, and 6 bases stayed unmatched. CDR3 length: 15 amino acids. The CDR3 coding sequence is TGCGCCAGCGCGCGGACAGGGGGAGGCACAGATACGCAGTATTTT. Protein: CASARTGGGTDTQYF.

This clonotype showed up many times. The V call is TRBV5-1, the J call TRBJ2-7; D call uncertain. V gave up 2 bases and J gave up 4 bases, with 10 bases separating them. The CDR3 covers 13 residues. Looked up from germline, CDR1 is SGHRS and CDR2 is YFSETQ. The CDR3 nucleotides read TGCGCCAGCAGCTTTAGGCTGGGGTACGAGCAGTACTTC. Protein: CASSFRLGYEQYF.

This clonotype was detected ten times or more. The chain carries TRBV7-9 and TRBJ2-3; no reliable D call. V shed 2 bases and J shed 4 bases, with 10 bases lying between them. The germline CDR1 and CDR2 sequences are SEHNR and FQNEAQ (reference sequence). The CDR3 length is 14 residues. Here the CDR3 DNA reads TGTGCCAGCAGCTTATCTGGCGCACCAGATACGCAGTATTTT. Translated, it gives CASSLSGAPDTQYF.

The CDR3 nucleotides read TGTGCCAGCAGTTTACAGGGAACTGTGAACACTGAAGCTTTCTTT. Encoded protein: CASSLQGTVNTEAFF. The chain combines TRBV12-3 or TRBV12-4 with TRBJ1-1; TRBD1 might be the D (5 bases). Trimming cost V 2 bases and J 0 bases, with 10 bases left between them. CDR3 length: 15 amino acids.